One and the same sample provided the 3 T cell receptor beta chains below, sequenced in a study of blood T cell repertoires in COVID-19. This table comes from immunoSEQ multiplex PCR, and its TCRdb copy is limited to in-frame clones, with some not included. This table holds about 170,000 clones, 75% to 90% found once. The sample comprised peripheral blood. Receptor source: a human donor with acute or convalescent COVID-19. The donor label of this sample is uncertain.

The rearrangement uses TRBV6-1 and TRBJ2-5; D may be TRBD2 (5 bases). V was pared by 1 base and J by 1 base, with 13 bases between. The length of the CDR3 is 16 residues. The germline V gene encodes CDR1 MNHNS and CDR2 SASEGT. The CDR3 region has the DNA TGTGCCAGCAGTGAAGAGGGTCGGGGTTCCCAAGAGACCCAGTACTTC. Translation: CASSEEGRGSQETQYF.

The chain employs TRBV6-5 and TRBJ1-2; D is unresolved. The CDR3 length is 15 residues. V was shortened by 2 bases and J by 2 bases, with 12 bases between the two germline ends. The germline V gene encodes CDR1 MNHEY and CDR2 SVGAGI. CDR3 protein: CASSYQEGFNYGYTF. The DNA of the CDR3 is TGTGCCAGCAGTTACCAGGAGGGATTCAACTATGGCTACACCTTC.

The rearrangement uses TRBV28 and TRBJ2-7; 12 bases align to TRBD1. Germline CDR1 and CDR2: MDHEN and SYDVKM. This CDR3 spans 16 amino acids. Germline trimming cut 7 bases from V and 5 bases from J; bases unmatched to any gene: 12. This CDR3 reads CASTEGGTGGEDEQYF. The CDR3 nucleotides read TGTGCCAGCACCGAGGGGGGGACAGGGGGCGAGGACGAGCAGTACTTC.